Shown below are 32 T cell receptor beta chains from a single sample sequenced in a study of blood T cell repertoires in COVID-19 (dated by TCRdb to 2020 to 2021). Library construction relied on the immunoSEQ multiplex PCR assay. TCRdb limited this immuneACCESS table to in-frame rearrangements with V and J called. A share of clones is missing; checked studies link under half to unresolved V genes, and the rest is unexplained. This sample is represented by a few hundred thousand clones; around 80% of them were singletons. Around 1.3% of the sample belongs to the ten largest clones. Sequences were obtained from peripheral blood. The receptors originated from a woman aged 30 to 39 with COVID-19, enrolled during active disease.

This clone has just one count. The genes are TRBV2 and TRBJ2-2, with TRBD1 matching over 9 bases. With V trimmed by 6 bases and J by 4 bases, 6 bases remained unmatched. Germline V gene lookup returns CDR1 SNHLY and CDR2 FYNNEI. This CDR3 region has 15 residues. Written as DNA, the CDR3 is TGTGCCAGCAGCGTGACAGGGGGGGGCACCGGGGAGCTGTTTTTT. It translates to CASSVTGGGTGELFF.

V and J are TRBV6-5 and TRBJ1-6; 8 positions agree with TRBD1. CDR3 length: 15 amino acids. V gave up 5 bases and J gave up 5 bases; unmatched junction bases: 5. Per germline, CDR1 MNHEY and CDR2 SVGAGI. The CDR3 region has the DNA TGTGCCAGCAGTCTACGACAGGGGAATAATTCACCCCTCCACTTT. Its protein product is CASSLRQGNNSPLHF.

The rearrangement joins TRBV6-2 or TRBV6-3 to TRBJ2-7; D call uncertain. Germline assignment: CDR1 MNHEY and CDR2 SVGEGT. The CDR3 loop spans 14 amino acids. Trimming took 5 bases from V and 1 from J, leaving 12 bases between them. The CDR3 bases are TGTGCCAGCAGTCTCGGGTTTGCATCCTACGAGCAGTACTTC. It yields the protein CASSLGFASYEQYF.

The chain links TRBV24-1 to TRBJ2-1, with D uncertain. Per the germline V gene, CDR1 is KGHDR and CDR2 is SFDVKD. The CDR3 has 15 residues. Trimming stripped 2 bases from V and 9 bases from J, with 16 bases between. This chain's CDR3 is CATSDSNPGLVEQFF. Here the CDR3 DNA reads TGTGCCACCAGTGATTCAAACCCAGGTTTGGTTGAGCAGTTCTTC.

This clone has just a few counts. Compared with germline, one end of the junction differs, possibly owing to a read error. The chain is built from TRBV4-3 and TRBJ1-1; no reliable D call. This CDR3 has 14 amino acids. Germline CDR1 reads LGHNA; CDR2 reads YSLEER. This chain's CDR3 is CASSQERLSTEAFF. The CDR3 nucleotides read TGCGCCAGCAGTCAAGAGAGGTTGAGCACTGAAGCTTTCTTT.

The chain carries TRBV2 and TRBJ1-2; D gene unclear. The V end was cut by 3 bases, the J end by 8 bases, with 13 bases between. Germline V gene data show CDR1 as SNHLY and CDR2 as FYNNEI. The CDR3 contains 13 residues. The CDR3 DNA follows: TGTGCCAGCAGTGATGGCGGACTATGGGGCTACACCTTC. Translating gives CASSDGGLWGYTF.

The sample holds one count of this clone. V and J are TRBV9 and TRBJ2-2; 9 positions agree with TRBD1. Germline V gives CDR1 SGDLS, CDR2 YYNGEE. The CDR3 is 16 amino acids. J gave up 3 bases and V 4 bases, and 7 bases lay outside the gene matches. The CDR3: CASSPQGTGYTGELFF. The CDR3 coding sequence is TGTGCCAGCAGCCCCCAGGGGACAGGGTACACCGGGGAGCTGTTTTTT.

The V call is TRBV7-2, the J call TRBJ1-2; tentatively, D is TRBD1 (5 bases). Germline CDR1 SGHTA, CDR2 FQGNSA. The CDR3 contains 13 residues. Trimming cost V 6 bases and J 6 bases, with 14 bases left between them. The CDR3 sequence is CASSSGPGDGYTF. In DNA form, the CDR3 reads TGTGCCAGCAGTTCGGGACCGGGGGATGGCTACACCTTC.

This clone was seen once. The chain joins TRBV2 to TRBJ1-2, with TRBD1 matching over 7 bases. The CDR3 sequence is 14 residues long. Trimming at V came to 6 bases and at J to 0 bases, leaving 4 bases not matched to a gene. Per germline, CDR1 SNHLY and CDR2 FYNNEI. This chain's CDR3 is CASRGTVSNYGYTF. In nucleotides, the CDR3 is TGTGCCAGCAGGGGGACAGTTTCTAACTATGGCTACACCTTC.

CDR3 amino acids: CASSDLRVAGVETQYF. The CDR3 nucleotides are TGTGCCAGCAGTGATTTAAGGGTAGCGGGTGTAGAGACCCAGTACTTC. The chain uses TRBV2 and TRBJ2-5; 7 nucleotides agree with TRBD2. Germline-derived CDR1 and CDR2 are SNHLY and FYNNEI. This CDR3 has 16 amino acids. V trimming: 3 bases; J trimming: 4 bases; junction bases outside the gene matches: 11.

This clone turned up a few times. The V gene is TRBV10-1, the J gene TRBJ1-5; no firm D call. V lost 7 bases, J lost 7 bases, and 11 bases lay in between. Germline V gives CDR1 WNHNN, CDR2 SYGVQD (reference sequence). This CDR3 comprises 12 residues. This CDR3 reads CASTLGRQPQHF. CDR3 bases: TGCGCCAGCACCCTTGGGAGGCAGCCCCAGCATTTT.

The chain links TRBV10-3 to TRBJ2-7; D is unresolved. Germline assignment: CDR1 ENHRY and CDR2 SYGVKD. The V end lost 4 bases, the J end lost 2 bases, and 6 bases lay between the germline ends. This CDR3 is 12 amino acids long. The chain's CDR3 is CAISASAYEQYF. Here the CDR3 DNA reads TGTGCCATCAGTGCCAGCGCCTACGAGCAGTACTTC.

The chain joins TRBV11-2 to TRBJ2-7; 9 bases align to TRBD2. Germline values: CDR1 SGHAT, CDR2 FQNNGV. J gave up 2 bases and V 5 bases, and 7 bases lay outside the gene matches. This CDR3 has 15 residues. This CDR3 is CASSRGLAAAYEQYF. CDR3 nucleotide sequence: TGTGCCAGCAGCCGGGGACTAGCTGCCGCCTACGAGCAGTACTTC.

The CDR3 DNA is TGTGCCAGCAGCCTCTTCGGACAGTTGACCATTGGGGCCAACGTCCTGACTTTC. Translating gives CASSLFGQLTIGANVLTF. The genes are TRBV7-2 and TRBJ2-6, with D perhaps matching TRBD1 (6 bases). V was shortened by 5 bases and J by 3 bases, with 20 bases between the two germline ends. Germline V CDR1 and CDR2: SGHTA, FQGNSA. CDR3 length: 18 residues.

The chain joins TRBV3-1 (or the pseudogene TRBV3-2) to TRBJ1-2; TRBD1 is a possible D gene (6 bases). Trimming stripped 4 bases from V and 10 bases from J, with 13 bases between. Germline V CDR1 and CDR2: LGHDT, YNNKEL (reference sequence). This CDR3 is built from 12 residues. In DNA, the CDR3 is TGTGCCAGCAGCCTAAGTTCAGGGGACTACACCTTC. This sequence encodes CASSLSSGDYTF.

The chain links TRBV7-3 to TRBJ2-3; 8 bases map to TRBD1. CDR1 is SGHTA, CDR2 FQGTGA, per germline. With V trimmed by 2 bases and J by 5 bases, 6 bases remained unmatched. The CDR3 runs to 15 residues. The CDR3 sequence: CASSLGQGIGDTQYF. CDR3 sequence (DNA): TGTGCCAGCAGCTTAGGACAGGGTATTGGAGATACGCAGTATTTT.

The chain links TRBV13 to TRBJ2-3, with 7 bases fitting TRBD2. The CDR3 spans 15 residues. V shed 5 bases and J 1 base; nucleotides not matched to a gene: 6. CDR1 is PRHDT, CDR2 FYEKMQ, per germline (reference sequence). CDR3 sequence (DNA): TGTGCCAGCAGCCTGAGCGGGGAGGGCACAGATACGCAGTATTTT. Residues: CASSLSGEGTDTQYF.

The chain carries TRBV7-9 and TRBJ2-1; D possibly corresponds to TRBD2 (6 bases). Trimming left V 2 bases short and J 5 bases short, with 13 bases between. The germline CDR1 and CDR2 sequences are SEHNR and FQNEAQ (reference sequence). The CDR3 length is 15 residues. The CDR3 sequence: CASSLPDGGDNEQFF. CDR3 sequence (DNA): TGTGCCAGCAGCTTACCAGACGGCGGGGACAATGAGCAGTTCTTC.

The chain employs TRBV5-6 and TRBJ2-7, with D possibly being TRBD2 (5 bases). Looked up from germline, CDR1 is SGHDT and CDR2 is YYEEEE. There are 16 residues in the CDR3. Deletions cut 1 base from V and 1 base from J, with 15 bases between. For the CDR3, the DNA is TGTGCCAGCAGCTTGAGGTCGGGCGGGTCGTCCTACGAGCAGTACTTC. Its protein is CASSLRSGGSSYEQYF. Variable domain in full (rest from reference TRBV5-6 and TRBJ2-7): DAGVTQSPTHLIKTRGQQVTLRCSPKSGHDTVSWYQQALGQGPQFIFQYYEEEERQRGNFPDRFSGHQFPNYSSELNVNALLLGDSALYLCASSLRSGGSSYEQYFGPGTRLTVT.

V gene TRBV3-1 (or the pseudogene TRBV3-2) combines with J gene TRBJ2-3, with 10 positions matching TRBD2. CDR1 is LGHDT and CDR2 is YNNKEL in the germline V gene (reference sequence). V trimming: 2 bases; J trimming: 6 bases; junction bases outside the gene matches: 11. The CDR3 covers 17 residues. DNA of the CDR3: TGTGCCAGCAGCCAAAGTCAGCGGGAGGGCCTTCTTGATACGCAGTATTTT. Its protein is CASSQSQREGLLDTQYF.

V and J are TRBV23-1 and TRBJ2-3; TRBD2 might be the D (7 bases). TRBV23-1 is an ORF, and what it does is uncertain. The ends were cut back, 5 bases at V and 3 bases at J, with 21 bases in the middle. The CDR3 is made up of 17 amino acids. CDR3 in DNA: TGCGCCAGCAGTAGTCCCCCAGCAGGGGAGGGTACAGATACGCAGTATTTT. Translated: CASSSPPAGEGTDTQYF.

CDR3 residues: CAWSYGGQGRSYGYTF. In nucleotides, the CDR3 is TGTGCCTGGAGCTACGGGGGACAGGGTAGGAGCTATGGCTACACCTTC. This sequence joins TRBV30 and TRBJ1-2, with TRBD1 matching over 9 bases. Germline CDR1 is GTSNPN and CDR2 is SVGIG (reference sequence). Trimming took 3 bases from V and 4 from J; bases not matched to a gene: 12. This CDR3 is built from 16 residues.

The chain employs TRBV19 and TRBJ2-7; possibly TRBD1 for D (6 bases). V lost 5 bases, J lost 0 bases, and 23 bases lay in between. The germline V gene encodes CDR1 LNHDA and CDR2 SQIVND (reference sequence). This CDR3 region has 18 residues. CDR3 coding DNA: TGTGCCAGTAGTCGGGCCGACAGGCGTCAATCGGGCTCCTACGAGCAGTACTTC. It specifies CASSRADRRQSGSYEQYF.

J is TRBJ2-3 and V is TRBV11-2; 9 bases fit TRBD1. Germline V gene lookup returns CDR1 SGHAT and CDR2 FQNNGV. The ends lost 6 bases at V and 3 bases at J; junction bases unmatched: 7. This CDR3 contains 15 residues. The chain's CDR3 is CASSRTGEGTDTQYF. CDR3 sequence (DNA): TGTGCCAGCAGTCGGACAGGGGAAGGGACAGATACGCAGTATTTT. Variable domain in full (rest from reference TRBV11-2 and TRBJ2-3): EAGVAQSPRYKIIEKRQSVAFWCNPISGHATLYWYQQILGQGPKLLIQFQNNGVVDDSQLPKDRFSAERLKGVDSTLKIQPAKLEDSAVYLCASSRTGEGTDTQYFGPGTRLTVL.

The rearrangement links TRBV3-1 (or the pseudogene TRBV3-2) to TRBJ1-1; maybe TRBD1 (5 bases). V was shortened by 3 bases and J by 5 bases, with 10 bases between the two germline ends. Germline CDR1 is LGHDT and CDR2 is YNNKEL (reference sequence). The length of the CDR3 is 13 residues. Here the CDR3 reads CASSQGSGTEAFF. In DNA form, the CDR3 reads TGTGCCAGCAGCCAGGGATCAGGGACTGAAGCTTTCTTT.

The genes are TRBV7-3 and TRBJ2-1; TRBD2 agrees at 12 bases. V lost 2 bases to trimming and J lost 3 bases; unmatched junction nucleotides: 5. The CDR3 totals 17 residues. The germline V gene encodes CDR1 SGHTA and CDR2 FQGTGA. In nucleotides, the CDR3 is TGTGCCAGCAGCTTAGTCTCGACTAGCGGGAGCTACAATGAGCAGTTCTTC. This encodes CASSLVSTSGSYNEQFF.

The chain links TRBV4-3 to TRBJ2-7; the D gene is possibly TRBD2 (6 bases). The V gene's germline CDR1 is LGHNA and CDR2 YSLEER. V gave up 0 bases and J gave up 2 bases, with 11 bases separating them. There are 15 residues in the CDR3. DNA for the CDR3: TGCGCCAGCAGCCAAGATACGGGGGAAACCTACGAGCAGTACTTC. Translation: CASSQDTGETYEQYF.

This chain joins TRBV11-2 and TRBJ2-7, with D possibly being TRBD2 (5 bases). Trimming shortened V by 0 bases and J by 4 bases, and 13 bases separated the two germline ends. Germline V lookup: CDR1 SGHAT, CDR2 FQNNGV. The CDR3 contains 15 residues. CDR3 nucleotides: TGTGCCAGCAGCTTAGAGGTGCTAGCCCCGTACGAGCAGTACTTC. Encoded protein: CASSLEVLAPYEQYF.

The chain joins TRBV19 to TRBJ2-7, with 8 bases identical to TRBD1. CDR1 and CDR2 from the germline V gene are LNHDA and SQIVND (reference sequence). Trimming removed 5 bases from V and 2 bases from J; junction bases left unmatched: 8. The CDR3 runs 15 residues. The CDR3 here is CASSAGTGTAYEQYF. The CDR3 DNA follows: TGTGCCAGTAGTGCGGGGACAGGAACAGCCTACGAGCAGTACTTC. The full variable domain, rest sourced from reference TRBV19 and TRBJ2-7, is DGGITQSPKYLFRKEGQNVTLSCEQNLNHDAMYWYRQDPGQGLRLIYYSQIVNDFQKGDIAEGYSVSREKKESFPLTVTSAQKNPTAFYLCASSAGTGTAYEQYFGPGTRLTVT.

The chain links TRBV28 to TRBJ2-7; D is uncertain. The germline gives CDR1 MDHEN, CDR2 SYDVKM. Trimming shortened V by 6 bases and J by 6 bases, and 12 bases separated the two germline ends. This CDR3 comprises 12 residues. CDR3 protein: CASSPQAPEQYF. The CDR3 DNA is TGTGCCAGCAGCCCTCAAGCTCCCGAGCAGTACTTC.

This chain links TRBV2 with TRBJ2-5; 7 bases agree with TRBD2. CDR3 size: 14 residues. The germline gives CDR1 SNHLY, CDR2 FYNNEI. V shed 6 bases, J shed 2 bases, and the junction held 6 bases outside the gene matches. CDR3 coding DNA: TGTGCCAGCAGCAAACCGGGACTACAAGAGACCCAGTACTTC. Protein product: CASSKPGLQETQYF.

The gene calls are TRBV7-2 and TRBJ2-3, with 9 bases matching TRBD2. CDR1 SGHTA and CDR2 FQGNSA come from the germline V gene. V was clipped by 6 bases and J by 1 base; unmatched bases: 8. This CDR3 contains 16 residues. In DNA, the CDR3 is TGTGCCAGCAGTCCTTCTAGCGGGGCAGGCACAGATACGCAGTATTTT. Its translation is CASSPSSGAGTDTQYF.